Ten or more counts support the clone carrying this T cell receptor (beta chain). Its cognate antigen is unknown. The data are from a study of CD8 T cells in ankylosing spondylitis. Broader study findings: Ankylosing spondylitis blood appeared to be characterized by a TCR beta motif of 7 to 9 highly homologous variants. A number of the motif variants had already been described in reactive arthritis synovial fluid and blood.

Using its own MiXCR run on the 5' RACE reads, TCRdb lists one record per CDR3 protein. Counted here are about 240,000 distinct CDR3 sequences, approximately 24% occurring once; the ten biggest clones make up about 0.6%. CDR3 length: 13 residues. Trimming shortened V by 5 bases and J by 6 bases, and 16 bases separated the two germline ends. Germline V gene lookup returns CDR1 SQVTM and CDR2 ANQGSEA. The sequenced sample was blood, either unsorted or a sorted T cell fraction (not recorded which). V and J are TRBV29-1 and TRBJ1-2; perhaps TRBD1 as D (6 bases). The source of this sequence is a male donor with ankylosing spondylitis or in good health (not recorded which). The CDR3 region is CSVFGGAANGYTF. The DNA of the CDR3 is TGCAGCGTTTTCGGGGGGGCGGCGAATGGCTACACCTTC.